The 10 T cell receptor beta chains below were found in one sample sequenced in a study of shared clonotypes between healthy human individuals. The assay was immunoSEQ multiplex PCR, and TCRdb's table has in-frame clones only and misses some. The table lists some 2,000,000 clones, 85% to 95% of them singletons. The sample taken for sequencing was naive CD4+ T cells sorted from blood. Subset specified: CD45RA+ positively selected. The receptor source for this set is a man aged 18 to 35 in good health.

The chain combines TRBV19 with TRBJ2-7; possibly TRBD1 for D (6 bases). Germline lookup yields CDR1 LNHDA and CDR2 SQIVND (reference sequence). V lost 6 bases and J lost 3, with 15 bases in between. The length of the CDR3 is 14 residues. CDR3 residues: CASSPQGNRYEQYF. CDR3 nucleotide sequence: TGTGCCAGTAGCCCCCAGGGGAATCGCTACGAGCAGTACTTC.

The J gene is TRBJ1-1, the V gene TRBV5-1, with 9 bases aligning to TRBD1. The germline V gene encodes CDR1 SGHRS and CDR2 YFSETQ. This CDR3 comprises 14 residues. V shed 4 bases, J shed 3 bases, and the junction held 4 bases outside the gene matches. CDR3 in amino acids: CASSGRTGDTEAFF. The CDR3 DNA is TGCGCCAGCAGCGGGCGGACAGGGGACACTGAAGCTTTCTTT.

This clone occurred once. The chain has TRBV28 and TRBJ2-1; the D is unclear. With 8 bases removed from V and 4 bases from J, the gap between germline ends came to 9 bases. The CDR3 totals 12 residues. The germline CDR1 and CDR2 sequences are MDHEN and SYDVKM. The CDR3 region is CASGSLYNEQFF. DNA for the CDR3: TGTGCCAGCGGTTCCCTGTACAATGAGCAGTTCTTC.

The chain couples TRBV5-4 to TRBJ1-1; D uncertain. CDR3 length equals 15 residues. Germline CDR1 SGHNT, CDR2 YYREEE (reference sequence). Trimming took 4 bases from V and 5 from J, leaving 18 bases between them. Here the CDR3 reads CASSPTVTVPTEAFF. As DNA, the CDR3 is TGTGCCAGCAGCCCCACGGTAACAGTCCCTACTGAAGCTTTCTTT.

The chain employs TRBV6-6 and TRBJ2-3; D is possibly TRBD2 (6 bases). V was clipped by 2 bases and J by 2 bases, with 14 bases between them. CDR1 and CDR2 (germline): MNHNY, SVGAGI (reference sequence). The CDR3 is made up of 16 amino acids. The CDR3 DNA reads as TGTGCCAGCAGTTACGGGCTAGCGCGTCCCACAGATACGCAGTATTTT. This translates into CASSYGLARPTDTQYF.

The J gene is TRBJ1-6, the V gene TRBV11-3; the D is unclear. Trimming stripped 1 base from V and 14 bases from J, with 18 bases between. The germline V gene encodes CDR1 SGHNT and CDR2 YENEEA. There are 15 residues in the CDR3. The CDR3 sequence is CASSLGYGWEVALHF. CDR3 bases: TGTGCCAGCAGCTTAGGTTACGGTTGGGAAGTGGCCCTCCACTTT. The whole variable domain, filled in from reference TRBV11-3 and TRBJ1-6, reads EAGVVQSPRYKIIEKKQPVAFWCNPISGHNTLYWYLQNLGQGPELLIRYENEEAVDDSQLPKDRFSAERLKGVDSTLKIQPAELGDSAVYLCASSLGYGWEVALHFGNGTRLTVT.

This clone showed up just once. CDR3 DNA: TGTGCCAGCAGCGTAGGGCCAGCGTCTAGCGCAGATACGCAGTATTTT. Its translation: CASSVGPASSADTQYF. The V and J genes are TRBV9 and TRBJ2-3; tentative D call: TRBD2 (6 bases). The CDR3 is made up of 16 amino acids. In germline, CDR1 is SGDLS, CDR2 YYNGEE. The V and J ends lost 0 bases and 4 bases respectively, with 15 bases between them.

Notes on this clone: Different DNA sequences within this sample yield the same CDR3. V gene TRBV6-1 combines with J gene TRBJ1-1; perhaps TRBD1 as D (6 bases). Trimming shortened V by 6 bases and J by 6 bases, and 8 bases separated the two germline ends. Germline V lookup: CDR1 MNHNS, CDR2 SASEGT. The CDR3 length is 11 residues. The CDR3 nucleotides are TGTGCCAGCAGGACAGGAGCTGAAGCTTTCTTT. Encoded protein: CASRTGAEAFF.

J is TRBJ2-7 and V is TRBV7-9; 8 bases fit TRBD1. The CDR3 totals 15 residues. Germline CDR1 SEHNR, CDR2 FQNEAQ (reference sequence). The J segment lost 3 bases and the V segment lost 1 base, leaving 5 bases of the junction unmatched. The CDR3 DNA reads as TGTGCCAGCAGCTTAGGCGGACAGGGCTTCTACGAGCAGTACTTC. It encodes CASSLGGQGFYEQYF.

The CDR3 DNA reads TGTGCCAGCAGCCCTAGCGGCTTTCGTGAGCAGTACTTC. Translation: CASSPSGFREQYF. This chain uses TRBV9 with TRBJ2-7; 7 bases are a match to TRBD2. This CDR3 has 13 residues. Germline V gene data show CDR1 as SGDLS and CDR2 as YYNGEE. Trimming removed 4 bases from V and 7 bases from J; junction bases left unmatched: 8.